This TCR beta chain appears in the sequencing data of a study of shared clonotypes between healthy human individuals. The V and J ends lost 3 bases and 9 bases, in that order; junction bases with no gene match: 1. Germline CDR1 is LGHNA and CDR2 is YSLEER. The CDR3 loop spans 13 amino acids. Study-wide points: Represented diversity, genetic and exposure-history alike, was limited by few donors.

Using immunoSEQ multiplex PCR, the repertoire was profiled, and TCRdb retains in-frame clones only, with some absent. The sample holds roughly 2 million clones, over 85% seen once. This clone was seen only once. Its antigen is unknown. As defined, naive CD8 cells were CD45RO-negative and positively selected for CCR7, with terminally differentiated effector memory CD45RA+ cells excluded. The sample comprised naive CD8+ T cells sorted from blood. This sequence was found in a man aged 18 to 29 in good health. The chain carries TRBV4-3 and TRBJ2-1; 11 bases are a match to TRBD2. This CDR3 is CASSQGLAVEQFF. The CDR3 nucleotides are TGCGCCAGCAGCCAGGGACTAGCGGTTGAGCAGTTCTTC.